Below are 30 T cell receptor beta chains sequenced from a single sample in a study of early T cells in non-severe SARS-CoV-2 infection. One entry per CDR3 protein, called by TCRdb with MiXCR from the 5' RACE reads. Of some 19,000 distinct CDR3 sequences in the sample, roughly 4.6% were seen once. The sequencing sample was made of whole blood. The receptors derive from an adult who was a healthcare worker with PCR-confirmed SARS-CoV-2 infection or an uninfected control (not recorded which).

By sample fraction, this clonotype is medium-sized (0.01 to 0.1%). The chain uses TRBV7-8 and TRBJ1-1; D not certain. The V end was cut by 6 bases, the J end by 6 bases, with 8 bases between. CDR3 length: 11 amino acids. Germline V gene lookup returns CDR1 SGHVS and CDR2 FQNEAQ. In DNA, the CDR3 is TGTGCCAGCAGTCCGAAGTCTGAAGCTTTCTTT. Translating gives CASSPKSEAFF.

This clonotype was detected many times. The CDR3 DNA reads as TGTGCCAGCAGTCTTAAAGGGAAGTCTGAAGCTTTCTTT. It codes for CASSLKGKSEAFF. The J gene is TRBJ1-1, the V gene TRBV12-3 or TRBV12-4; D is uncertain. V lost 5 bases and J 6 bases, leaving 13 bases between the germline ends. This CDR3 spans 13 amino acids.

Many counts were recorded for this clonotype. The chain has TRBV20-1 and TRBJ1-3; the match to TRBD1 covers 8 bases. The CDR3 is 13 amino acids. The V segment lost 5 bases and the J segment 4 bases; nucleotides outside the gene matches: 4. The V gene's germline CDR1 is DFQATT and CDR2 SNEGSKA (reference sequence). CDR3 sequence reads: CSAPTGDGNTIYF. CDR3 bases: TGCAGTGCTCCGACAGGGGACGGAAACACCATATATTTT.

This clonotype came up many times. J is TRBJ1-5 and V is TRBV2, with D perhaps matching TRBD1 (6 bases). The ends were cut back, 6 bases at V and 6 bases at J, with 12 bases in the middle. Germline CDR1 and CDR2: SNHLY and FYNNEI. The CDR3 contains 13 residues. The CDR3 DNA reads as TGTGCCAGCAGGAGGGGGACGGGTCAGCCCCAGCATTTT. It yields the protein CASRRGTGQPQHF.

This clonotype was seen at least ten times. The chain has TRBV20-1 and TRBJ2-1, with D tentatively TRBD1 or TRBD2 (5 bases each). This CDR3 is built from 13 residues. Germline lookup yields CDR1 DFQATT and CDR2 SNEGSKA (reference sequence). Trimming stripped 6 bases from V and 4 bases from J, with 13 bases between. In DNA, the CDR3 is TGCAGTGCCCGGGACGTTCCTTACAATGAGCAGTTCTTC. It specifies CSARDVPYNEQFF.

This clonotype has only a few counts. The V and J genes are TRBV29-1 and TRBJ2-3; 11 positions match TRBD2. This CDR3 has 15 amino acids. V lost 4 bases, J lost 0 bases, and 3 bases stayed unmatched. Looked up from germline, CDR1 is SQVTM and CDR2 is ANQGSEA. The CDR3 spells CSVGGTSGSTDTQYF. CDR3 DNA: TGCAGCGTTGGAGGGACTAGCGGAAGCACAGATACGCAGTATTTT.

This clonotype has a count of ten or more. The chain recombines TRBV5-4 with TRBJ2-5; D may be TRBD2 (5 bases). The CDR3 extends over 13 amino acids. Germline V gene data show CDR1 as SGHNT and CDR2 as YYREEE (reference sequence). V shed 6 bases and J shed 2 bases, with 11 bases lying between them. The CDR3 sequence is CASNAAGQETQYF. For the CDR3, the DNA is TGTGCCAGCAACGCGGCGGGTCAAGAGACCCAGTACTTC.

This clonotype was seen repeatedly, ten times or more. This chain links TRBV7-2 with TRBJ1-4; 9 bases line up with TRBD1. J gave up 5 bases and V 4 bases, and 5 bases lay outside the gene matches. Germline values: CDR1 SGHTA, CDR2 FQGNSA. CDR3 size: 15 residues. The CDR3 sequence is CASSSGGQGNEKLFF. The CDR3 coding sequence is TGTGCCAGCAGCTCAGGCGGACAGGGGAATGAAAAACTGTTTTTT.

This clonotype was counted at least ten times. The rearrangement joins TRBV5-8 to TRBJ1-6; D is unclear. Trimming stripped 4 bases from V and 5 bases from J, with 13 bases between. The CDR3 length is 15 residues. CDR1 is SGHTS and CDR2 is YDEGEE in the germline V gene. CDR3 sequence reads: CASSPIPENNSPLHF. CDR3 nucleotides: TGTGCCAGCAGCCCGATACCGGAAAATAATTCACCCCTCCACTTT. The full variable domain, completed using reference TRBV5-8 and TRBJ1-6, is EAGVTQSPTHLIKTRGQQATLRCSPISGHTSVYWYQQALGLGLQFLLWYDEGEERNRGNFPPRFSGRQFPNYSSELNVNALELEDSALYLCASSPIPENNSPLHFGNGTRLTVT.

This clonotype came up many times. V usage is TRBV7-2 and J usage is TRBJ1-6, with D hard to call. The CDR3 contains 12 residues. In germline, CDR1 is SGHTA, CDR2 FQGNSA. V was clipped by 4 bases and J by 6 bases, with 4 bases between them. This CDR3 is CASSYSNSPLHF. In DNA form, the CDR3 reads TGTGCCAGCAGCTACAGTAATTCACCCCTCCACTTT.

This clonotype was counted only a few times. The V and J genes are TRBV9 and TRBJ1-6; D may be TRBD1 (5 bases). Germline V lookup: CDR1 SGDLS, CDR2 YYNGEE. This CDR3 has 16 residues. Trimming shortened V by 3 bases and J by 0 bases, and 10 bases separated the two germline ends. The CDR3 DNA is TGTGCCAGCAGCGGGGGAGGGGACTCCTATAATTCACCCCTCCACTTT. Residues: CASSGGGDSYNSPLHF.

This clonotype was seen at least ten times. The chain carries TRBV6-4 and TRBJ2-3; D is uncertain. The V gene lost 0 bases and the J gene lost 4 bases, with 8 bases spanning the gap. The CDR3 covers 14 residues. The V gene's germline CDR1 is MRHNA and CDR2 SNTAGT. The CDR3: CASSDSSASDTQYF. As DNA, the CDR3 is TGTGCCAGCAGTGACTCAAGCGCTTCAGATACGCAGTATTTT.

Many counts were recorded for this clonotype. V and J are TRBV19 and TRBJ2-7; D may be TRBD1 or TRBD2 (6 bases each). CDR1 is LNHDA and CDR2 is SQIVND in the germline V gene (reference sequence). This CDR3 is built from 13 residues. Trimming left V 4 bases short and J 6 bases short, with 13 bases between. This CDR3 reads CASSTKQGGEQYF. The CDR3 DNA reads TGTGCCAGTAGTACCAAACAGGGAGGCGAGCAGTACTTC.

The chain carries TRBV7-2 and TRBJ1-2; tentative D call: TRBD1 (5 bases). CDR1 and CDR2 (germline): SGHTA, FQGNSA. The CDR3 runs to 14 residues. V gave up 4 bases and J gave up 3 bases, with 12 bases separating them. CDR3 DNA: TGTGCCAGCAGCTCTGGCAGGGAGGACTATGGCTACACCTTC. Its protein product is CASSSGREDYGYTF.

This clonotype has a count of ten or more. The chain carries TRBV29-1 and TRBJ1-1; TRBD1 matches at 11 bases. Germline V gene lookup returns CDR1 SQVTM and CDR2 ANQGSEA. The CDR3 totals 13 residues. The J segment lost 3 bases and the V segment lost 7 bases, leaving 4 bases of the junction unmatched. The CDR3 spells CSAPGQGDTEAFF. The CDR3 coding sequence is TGCAGCGCGCCGGGACAGGGGGACACTGAAGCTTTCTTT.

In this sample, this clonotype turned up many times. V is TRBV5-1 and J is TRBJ2-2; tentatively, D is TRBD1 or TRBD2 (6 bases each). The CDR3 runs 16 residues. V dropped 3 bases and J dropped 0 bases, with 12 bases sitting between them. Germline V gene lookup returns CDR1 SGHRS and CDR2 YFSETQ. In DNA form, the CDR3 reads TGCGCCAGCAGCTCCAGGGGAGGCGCGAACACCGGGGAGCTGTTTTTT. Protein: CASSSRGGANTGELFF.

This clonotype was counted ten times or more. The V gene is TRBV6-2 or TRBV6-3, the J gene TRBJ2-3; D possibly matches TRBD1 or TRBD2 (5 bases each). V lost 6 bases, J lost 7 bases, and 11 bases lay in between. The CDR3 is made up of 12 amino acids. Germline assignment: CDR1 MNHEY and CDR2 SVGEGT. CDR3 in amino acids: CASSPGTHTQYF. In DNA, the CDR3 is TGTGCCAGCAGCCCCGGGACCCATACGCAGTATTTT.

The chain uses TRBV30 and TRBJ1-6; D uncertain. Germline V gives CDR1 GTSNPN, CDR2 SVGIG (reference sequence). The CDR3 extends over 15 amino acids. V was trimmed by 3 bases and J by 0 bases, leaving 9 bases between them. For the CDR3, the DNA is TGTGCCTGGAGAGCAGTTACCTCCTATAATTCACCCCTCCACTTT. Translation: CAWRAVTSYNSPLHF.

This clonotype showed up many times. The chain carries TRBV29-1 and TRBJ2-1, with TRBD1 matching 8 bases. This CDR3 has 15 amino acids. Germline assignment: CDR1 SQVTM and CDR2 ANQGSEA. V was clipped by 3 bases and J by 1 base; unmatched bases: 5. CDR3 nucleotides: TGCAGCGTTGATCATGGACAGGGATCCTACAATGAGCAGTTCTTC. Its translation is CSVDHGQGSYNEQFF.

Many counts were recorded for this clonotype. J is TRBJ2-1 and V is TRBV7-9; TRBD2 is a possible D gene (6 bases). In germline, CDR1 is SEHNR, CDR2 FQNEAQ (reference sequence). Trimming stripped 3 bases from V and 4 bases from J, with 13 bases between. The CDR3 consists of 15 residues. The CDR3 region has the DNA TGTGCCAGCAGCTTCTCAGGCGGGGAATACAATGAGCAGTTCTTC. Translating it yields CASSFSGGEYNEQFF. The variable domain in full, with the rest retrieved from reference TRBV7-9 and TRBJ2-1, is DTGVSQNPRHKITKRGQNVTFRCDPISEHNRLYWYRQTLGQGPEFLTYFQNEAQLEKSRLLSDRFSAERPKGSFSTLEIQRTEQGDSAMYLCASSFSGGEYNEQFFGPGTRLTVL.

Many counts were recorded for this clonotype. The chain uses TRBV5-3 and TRBJ2-1, with 8 bases matching TRBD2. TRBV5-3 is known as an ORF, though its function is uncertain. The CDR3 covers 15 residues. V shed 4 bases and J 7 bases; nucleotides not matched to a gene: 10. CDR3 amino acids: CARSVPGLGVNEQFF. The CDR3 bases are TGTGCCAGAAGCGTCCCGGGACTAGGGGTTAATGAGCAGTTCTTC.

The table lists this clonotype with many counts. One end of the junction is discordant with germline, which a read error may explain. The chain has TRBV7-7 and TRBJ2-1; possible D gene TRBD1, 5 bases. Germline assignment: CDR1 SSHAT and CDR2 FNYEAQ (reference sequence). The CDR3 loop spans 13 amino acids. The CDR3 nucleotides are TGTGCTAGCAGCCCCGACAGAAACAATGAGCAGTTCTTC. It codes for CASSPDRNNEQFF.

This clonotype has at least ten counts. V and J are TRBV6-6 and TRBJ2-5; 11 bases match TRBD2. CDR1 and CDR2 (germline): MNHNY, SVGAGI (reference sequence). The CDR3 is made up of 14 amino acids. Unmatched junction bases numbered 5, after V lost 6 bases and J lost 5 bases. The CDR3 loop reads CASRATSGGETQYF. DNA for the CDR3: TGTGCCAGCAGAGCCACTAGCGGGGGCGAGACCCAGTACTTC.

Many counts were recorded for this clonotype. The chain employs TRBV20-1 and TRBJ2-7; D might be TRBD2 (6 bases). V lost 6 bases to trimming and J lost 3 bases, with 15 bases between them. Germline V gene lookup returns CDR1 DFQATT and CDR2 SNEGSKA (reference sequence). The CDR3 has 13 amino acids. The CDR3 sequence: CSAVPGLGYEQYF. The CDR3 DNA reads TGCAGTGCCGTCCCGGGACTGGGCTACGAGCAGTACTTC.

This clonotype has ten or more counts. The chain links TRBV4-1 to TRBJ1-2; D perhaps matches TRBD1 (6 bases). This CDR3 spans 17 amino acids. In germline, CDR1 is MGHRA, CDR2 YSYEKL. The ends were cut back, 0 bases at V and 6 bases at J, with 20 bases in the middle. Here the CDR3 DNA reads TGCGCCAGCAGCCAAGAACCCCTGACTGACAGGTACAATGGCTACACCTTC. It is translated as CASSQEPLTDRYNGYTF.

This clonotype was recorded at least ten times. The chain combines TRBV12-3 or TRBV12-4 with TRBJ2-1, with 8 nucleotides matching TRBD1. The ends lost 6 bases at V and 7 bases at J; junction bases unmatched: 11. The CDR3 sequence is 15 residues long. CDR3 DNA sequence: TGTGCCAGCAGACGAACCCGACAGGGGAGGAATGAGCAGTTCTTC. Its translation is CASRRTRQGRNEQFF.

This clonotype showed up many times. The V and J genes are TRBV19 and TRBJ2-5; 7 nucleotides align to TRBD1. The CDR3 sequence is 12 residues long. Looked up from germline, CDR1 is LNHDA and CDR2 is SQIVND (reference sequence). V shed 8 bases, J shed 5 bases, and the junction held 5 bases outside the gene matches. The CDR3 loop is CASSDRWETQYF. Here the CDR3 DNA reads TGTGCCAGTTCGGACAGGTGGGAGACCCAGTACTTC.

This clonotype was seen many times. The rearrangement links TRBV7-2 to TRBJ1-6; 7 bases match TRBD1. In germline, CDR1 is SGHTA, CDR2 FQGNSA. This CDR3 spans 16 amino acids. The V gene end was trimmed by 5 bases and the J gene end by 9 bases; junction bases not matched to a gene: 13. Here the CDR3 DNA reads TGTGCCAGCAGCCTCAGAACCGGGACAGTCGCTTCACCCCTCCACTTT. It is translated as CASSLRTGTVASPLHF.

This clonotype is medium-sized in the sample. The gene calls are TRBV29-1 and TRBJ2-2, with 9 bases aligning to TRBD1. The CDR3 runs to 14 residues. Losses at the gene ends were 7 bases for V and 0 bases for J; bases not matched to a gene: 3. CDR1 and CDR2 (germline): SQVTM, ANQGSEA. The CDR3 is CSGGQGSNTGELFF. CDR3 bases: TGCAGCGGGGGACAGGGTTCGAACACCGGGGAGCTGTTTTTT.

By share of the sample, this clonotype is medium-sized. The chain couples TRBV6-4 to TRBJ2-5; D may correspond to TRBD1 or TRBD2 (5 bases each). The CDR3 covers 15 residues. V lost 6 bases, J lost 1 base, and 15 bases lay in between. CDR1 and CDR2 from the germline V gene are MRHNA and SNTAGT. The CDR3 coding sequence is TGTGCCAGCAGACTCACGGGACCAAGCCAAGAGACCCAGTACTTC. This encodes CASRLTGPSQETQYF.